One sample yielded the 29 T cell receptor beta chains listed below, sequenced in a study of Graves' ophthalmopathy and Graves' hyperthyroidism. As the template, RNA transcripts were used to amplify TCR beta CDR3 regions. First-round RT-PCR relied on HTBI primers, and a second-round multiplex PCR came next. TCRdb recomputed calls from the multiplex PCR reads with MiXCR, one row per CDR3 protein. Among 20,000 to 25,000 distinct CDR3 sequences listed, about 44% were seen once. What was sequenced was peripheral blood. These receptors originate from an adult woman with stable Graves' hyperthyroidism.

Within the sample, this clonotype is medium-sized (0.01 to 0.1%). J is TRBJ2-5 and V is TRBV9; 10 bases are shared with TRBD1. V lost 3 bases to trimming and J lost 5 bases; unmatched junction nucleotides: 13. Per germline, CDR1 SGDLS and CDR2 YYNGEE. This CDR3 comprises 17 residues. CDR3 coding DNA: TGTGCCAGCAGCGCACGGGGAGCCGGGACAGGGGACGAGACCCAGTACTTC. It translates to CASSARGAGTGDETQYF.

The chain recombines TRBV25-1 with TRBJ2-7; TRBD1 aligns across 7 bases. The trim removed 11 bases at V and 0 bases at J, leaving 4 bases unmatched. Looked up from germline, CDR1 is MGHDK and CDR2 is SYGVNS. This CDR3 contains 12 residues. The CDR3: CAGQASSYEQYF. The CDR3 bases are TGTGCCGGACAGGCGAGCTCCTACGAGCAGTACTTC.

With regard to this clonotype: Mismatch with germline at one junction end may stem from a read error. The chain uses TRBV7-7 and TRBJ1-5, with D perhaps matching TRBD1 (5 bases). Germline CDR1 SSHAT, CDR2 FNYEAQ (reference sequence). This CDR3 has 15 residues. The CDR3 DNA reads TGTGCTAGCAGCTCGGGACTAGCGGGAGTGGAGACCCAGCATTTT. Encoded protein: CASSSGLAGVETQHF.

This clonotype was counted between two and nine times. The gene calls are TRBV9 and TRBJ1-2; D is uncertain. Trimming shortened V by 0 bases and J by 7 bases, and 13 bases separated the two germline ends. The CDR3 runs 14 residues. Germline V gives CDR1 SGDLS, CDR2 YYNGEE. The DNA of the CDR3 is TGTGCCAGCAGCGTAGGAGAGGGAACTGGTGGCTACACCTTC. This encodes CASSVGEGTGGYTF.

The rearrangement uses TRBV20-1 and TRBJ1-2, with 7 bases lining up with TRBD1. The V segment lost 1 base and the J segment 2 bases; nucleotides outside the gene matches: 7. The CDR3 totals 15 residues. Per the germline V gene, CDR1 is DFQATT and CDR2 is SNEGSKA (reference sequence). In DNA, the CDR3 is TGCAGTGCTAGAGGCTACAGGGGAATCAACTATGGCTACACCTTC. Protein: CSARGYRGINYGYTF.

This clonotype is labeled medium-sized. The CDR3 nucleotides read TGTGCCAGCAGCCGGAACTACAATGAGCAGTTCTTC. Translated, it gives CASSRNYNEQFF. The chain carries TRBV7-2 and TRBJ2-1, with D unclear. CDR3 size: 12 residues. V lost 5 bases, J lost 3 bases, and 5 bases lay in between. Looked up from germline, CDR1 is SGHTA and CDR2 is FQGNSA.

V is TRBV2 and J is TRBJ2-2, with 11 bases identical to TRBD2. CDR3 size: 16 residues. Germline-derived CDR1 and CDR2 are SNHLY and FYNNEI. Germline trimming cut 2 bases from V and 8 bases from J; bases unmatched to any gene: 7. CDR3 DNA sequence: TGTGCCAGCAGTGAACTAGCGGGAGGAAGCACGGGGGAGCTGTTTTTT. Translated: CASSELAGGSTGELFF.

The rearrangement joins TRBV4-1 to TRBJ2-7; 11 bases align to TRBD2. Germline loops: CDR1 MGHRA, CDR2 YSYEKL. J lost 2 bases, V lost 5 bases, and 5 bases had no gene match. The CDR3 has 15 residues. The CDR3 nucleotides are TGCGCCAGCAGCTACAAGACTAGCGGGGCCTACGAGCAGTACTTC. Its translation is CASSYKTSGAYEQYF.

This clonotype occurred many times. The V and J genes are TRBV19 and TRBJ1-1; D is perhaps TRBD1 (6 bases). V was trimmed by 3 bases and J by 5 bases, leaving 19 bases between them. In germline, CDR1 is LNHDA, CDR2 SQIVND (reference sequence). This CDR3 is built from 16 residues. CDR3 DNA: TGTGCCAGTAGTATTGAGAGGGGGTTAGGAATTACTGAAGCTTTCTTT. It translates to CASSIERGLGITEAFF.

This clonotype was recorded many times. This chain joins TRBV30 and TRBJ2-3, with 8 bases aligning to TRBD2. Germline V CDR1 and CDR2: GTSNPN, SVGIG (reference sequence). The CDR3 contains 17 residues. J gave up 0 bases and V 0 bases, and 8 bases lay outside the gene matches. This chain's CDR3 is CAWSVRTSGTSTDTQYF. In nucleotides, the CDR3 is TGTGCCTGGAGTGTACGAACTAGCGGAACTAGCACAGATACGCAGTATTTT. The full variable domain, with the rest looked up from reference TRBV30 and TRBJ2-3, is SQTIHQWPATLVQPVGSPLSLECTVEGTSNPNLYWYRQAAGRGLQLLFYSVGIGQISSEVPQNLSASRPQDRQFILSSKKLLLSDSGFYLCAWSVRTSGTSTDTQYFGPGTRLTVL.

This clonotype was detected only once. The rearrangement links TRBV29-1 to TRBJ2-7, with a possible D match to TRBD2 (5 bases). Per the germline V gene, CDR1 is SQVTM and CDR2 is ANQGSEA. The CDR3 contains 10 residues. This CDR3 is CRPRAGEQYF. The CDR3 region has the DNA TGCCGCCCGAGGGCCGGGGAGCAGTACTTC.

This clonotype is medium-sized by share. The genes are TRBV7-2 and TRBJ1-4, with D uncertain. This CDR3 spans 15 amino acids. Germline CDR1 is SGHTA and CDR2 is FQGNSA. The V and J ends lost 5 bases and 8 bases respectively, with 18 bases between them. CDR3 coding DNA: TGTGCCAGCAGCCCTCAGTGGGGAGCGAGGGAAAAACTGTTTTTT. This encodes CASSPQWGAREKLFF.

This clonotype was picked up many times. Relative to the germline gene, one junction end is altered; a read error may explain this. V is TRBV6-1 and J is TRBJ2-1; tentatively, D is TRBD2 (6 bases). The CDR3 runs 13 residues. The germline V gene encodes CDR1 MNHNS and CDR2 SASEGT. CDR3 residues: CATKRDSDNEQFF. The CDR3 bases are TGTGCCACTAAACGGGACTCCGACAATGAGCAGTTCTTC.

The chain is built from TRBV10-3 and TRBJ1-4, with D unclear. V was clipped by 1 base and J by 7 bases, with 4 bases between them. Germline assignment: CDR1 ENHRY and CDR2 SYGVKD. The CDR3 consists of 12 residues. The CDR3 sequence is CAISELGEKLFF. DNA for the CDR3: TGTGCCATCAGTGAGTTAGGTGAAAAACTGTTTTTT.

This clonotype was seen many times. The chain has TRBV19 and TRBJ2-7; 10 bases agree with TRBD2. Germline loops: CDR1 LNHDA, CDR2 SQIVND (reference sequence). Losses at the gene ends were 3 bases for V and 3 bases for J; bases not matched to a gene: 20. The CDR3 extends over 20 amino acids. The CDR3 DNA is TGTGCCAGTAGTATGCGTGGGTATCAGCTAGCGGGAGCACCATACTACGAGCAGTACTTC. Translating it yields CASSMRGYQLAGAPYYEQYF. Together with reference TRBV19 and TRBJ2-7, the CDR3 gives the full variable domain: DGGITQSPKYLFRKEGQNVTLSCEQNLNHDAMYWYRQDPGQGLRLIYYSQIVNDFQKGDIAEGYSVSREKKESFPLTVTSAQKNPTAFYLCASSMRGYQLAGAPYYEQYFGPGTRLTVT.

The J gene is TRBJ2-5, the V gene TRBV7-6, with TRBD2 identical over 7 bases. The CDR3 is 14 amino acids. Germline CDR1 reads SGHVS; CDR2 reads FNYEAQ. The V gene end was trimmed by 8 bases and the J gene end by 1 base; junction bases not matched to a gene: 7. The CDR3, as DNA: TGTGCCAGCCACGACGGGGGGAGCCAAGAGACCCAGTACTTC. This gives the protein CASHDGGSQETQYF.

The genes are TRBV29-1 and TRBJ1-5; D not resolved. Trimming removed 3 bases from V and 12 bases from J, with 3 bases in between. Germline V gives CDR1 SQVTM, CDR2 ANQGSEA. The CDR3 consists of 8 residues. For the CDR3, the DNA is TGCAGCGTTGATAGCCAGCATTTT. Amino acid sequence: CSVDSQHF.

The genes are TRBV12-3 or TRBV12-4 and TRBJ2-2; perhaps D is TRBD1 or TRBD2 (5 bases each). Trimming shortened V by 8 bases and J by 5 bases, and 12 bases separated the two germline ends. The CDR3 spans 13 residues. CDR3 DNA sequence: TGTGCCAGCCAGGACTCAGGGACCGGGGAGCTGTTTTTT. It translates to CASQDSGTGELFF.

The CDR3 coding sequence is TGCAGTGCTGCCACCACTAGCACAGATACGCAGTATTTT. Protein: CSAATTSTDTQYF. This chain joins TRBV20-1 and TRBJ2-3, with D uncertain. The CDR3 extends over 13 amino acids. The germline CDR1 and CDR2 sequences are DFQATT and SNEGSKA (reference sequence). V lost 5 bases to trimming and J lost 0 bases, with 9 bases between them.

A note on this clonotype: Compared with germline, one end of the junction differs, possibly owing to a read error. The rearrangement links TRBV7-6 to TRBJ2-3, with a weak D call TRBD1 (6 bases). The CDR3 extends over 16 amino acids. Per the germline V gene, CDR1 is SGHVS and CDR2 is FNYEAQ. The CDR3 loop reads CASSPSTGSSTDTRYF. CDR3 in DNA: TGTGCCAGCAGCCCATCAACAGGGTCTAGCACAGATACGCGGTATTTT.

V is TRBV13 and J is TRBJ2-1, with D perhaps matching TRBD1 or TRBD2 (7 bases each). Germline V lookup: CDR1 PRHDT, CDR2 FYEKMQ (reference sequence). The CDR3 is made up of 17 amino acids. V lost 1 base to trimming and J lost 12 bases, with 25 bases between them. DNA of the CDR3: TGTGCCAGCAGCTTAGATTTGCGGCAGGGGGGGCCAGATACGCAGTTCTTC. Its translation: CASSLDLRQGGPDTQFF. Full variable domain (remainder filled in from reference TRBV13 and TRBJ2-1): AAGVIQSPRHLIKEKRETATLKCYPIPRHDTVYWYQQGPGQDPQFLISFYEKMQSDKGSIPDRFSAQQFSDYHSELNMSSLELGDSALYFCASSLDLRQGGPDTQFFGPGTRLTVL.

This clonotype has only one observation. The chain employs TRBV5-6 and TRBJ2-1; 11 nucleotides line up with TRBD2. The J segment lost 4 bases and the V segment lost 5 bases, leaving 11 bases of the junction unmatched. CDR3 length equals 17 residues. Germline V lookup: CDR1 SGHDT, CDR2 YYEEEE. CDR3 protein: CASSRGTSGLRYNEQFF. The CDR3 region has the DNA TGTGCCAGCAGTCGAGGGACTAGCGGCCTAAGGTACAATGAGCAGTTCTTC.

This clonotype appeared many times. This sequence joins TRBV5-5 and TRBJ2-7; 8 positions agree with TRBD2. Germline V CDR1 and CDR2: SGHKS, YYEKEE (reference sequence). CDR3 length: 14 amino acids. Trimming cost V 4 bases and J 5 bases; bases outside gene matches: 8. CDR3 DNA: TGTGCCAGCAGCCCCGGGACTAGTTACCACGAGCAGTACTTC. It is translated as CASSPGTSYHEQYF.

By share, this clonotype counts as medium-sized. The chain employs TRBV2 and TRBJ1-5; maybe TRBD1 (6 bases). V was shortened by 4 bases and J by 5 bases, with 12 bases between the two germline ends. The CDR3 length is 14 residues. Germline CDR1 is SNHLY and CDR2 is FYNNEI. The CDR3 DNA sequence: TGTGCCAGCAGTGTGGCCAGGGGCCATCAGCCCCAGCATTTT. Its protein is CASSVARGHQPQHF.

This clonotype was seen many times. This chain links TRBV27 with TRBJ1-1; 8 bases line up with TRBD1. This CDR3 is built from 14 residues. Germline V gene data show CDR1 as MNHEY and CDR2 as SMNVEV (reference sequence). J gave up 2 bases and V 6 bases, and 5 bases lay outside the gene matches. CDR3 coding DNA: TGTGCCAGCAGCCACAGGGGGGGCAACACTGAAGCTTTCTTT. Translated, it gives CASSHRGGNTEAFF.

This clonotype appeared many times. The chain uses TRBV11-2 and TRBJ2-3, with D maybe TRBD2 (5 bases). Germline V gives CDR1 SGHAT, CDR2 FQNNGV. The CDR3 consists of 13 residues. V was clipped by 5 bases and J by 4 bases, with 10 bases between them. CDR3 region: CASSDYTADTQYF. The CDR3 DNA follows: TGTGCCAGCAGCGACTATACGGCAGATACGCAGTATTTT.

This clonotype came up many times. The rearrangement joins TRBV7-2 to TRBJ1-2; 7 bases are shared with TRBD1. The junction had 16 bases not matched to a gene; V was cut back by 1 base and J by 5 bases. CDR3 length: 18 amino acids. CDR1 and CDR2 from the germline V gene are SGHTA and FQGNSA. This CDR3 is CASSLDRQGLYPPYGYTF. DNA for the CDR3: TGTGCCAGCAGCTTAGACCGACAGGGCTTATACCCACCTTATGGCTACACCTTC.

This clonotype has a handful of counts. No conserved phenylalanine or tryptophan is present at the end of the CDR3, so a read error is the likely explanation. V usage is TRBV18 and J usage is TRBJ1-4, with D possibly matching TRBD1 (6 bases). This CDR3 contains 15 residues. Germline V lookup: CDR1 KGHSH, CDR2 LQKENI. The V gene lost 3 bases and the J gene lost 8 bases, with 16 bases spanning the gap. This CDR3 is CASSPRTGIEEKLFL. The CDR3 region has the DNA TGTGCCAGCTCACCGCGCACAGGGATTGAGGAAAAACTGTTTTTA.

The V gene is TRBV10-3, the J gene TRBJ1-5, with D possibly being TRBD1 (5 bases). The ends were cut back, 10 bases at V and 2 bases at J, with 15 bases in the middle. The CDR3 loop spans 14 amino acids. Germline CDR1 reads ENHRY; CDR2 reads SYGVKD. In DNA form, the CDR3 reads TGTGCCACCAACCGGGACGGACGCAATCAGCCCCAGCATTTT. It encodes CATNRDGRNQPQHF.